This T cell receptor (beta chain) was obtained from a study of shared T cell receptors in the human thymus. Assay used: immunoSEQ multiplex PCR; TCRdb lists only in-frame clones, some missing. The data contain about 660,000 clones, 80% to 90% of them seen just once; the ten biggest clones take up 0.0094%. The trim removed 3 bases at V and 0 bases at J, leaving 4 bases unmatched. The CDR3 spans 17 residues. Per germline, CDR1 MDHEN and CDR2 SYDVKM. This same sample was also part of a study on human thymus T cells. In that study: Resections obtained during corrective heart surgery supplied the thymus tissue. Related work found strong thymic repertoire overlap between unrelated individuals.

Sequenced sample: thymocytes. The clonotype comes from a boy under three years old with a congenital heart defect. The chain carries TRBV28 and TRBJ1-5, with TRBD1 matching 11 bases. CDR3: CASSLGQGVHSNQPQHF. CDR3 sequence (DNA): TGTGCCAGCAGTTTGGGACAGGGGGTCCATAGCAATCAGCCCCAGCATTTT. The full variable domain, with the rest looked up from reference TRBV28 and TRBJ1-5, is DVKVTQSSRYLVKRTGEKVFLECVQDMDHENMFWYRQDPGLGLRLIYFSYDVKMKEKGDIPEGYSVSREKKERFSLILESASTNQTSMYLCASSLGQGVHSNQPQHFGDGTRLSIL.